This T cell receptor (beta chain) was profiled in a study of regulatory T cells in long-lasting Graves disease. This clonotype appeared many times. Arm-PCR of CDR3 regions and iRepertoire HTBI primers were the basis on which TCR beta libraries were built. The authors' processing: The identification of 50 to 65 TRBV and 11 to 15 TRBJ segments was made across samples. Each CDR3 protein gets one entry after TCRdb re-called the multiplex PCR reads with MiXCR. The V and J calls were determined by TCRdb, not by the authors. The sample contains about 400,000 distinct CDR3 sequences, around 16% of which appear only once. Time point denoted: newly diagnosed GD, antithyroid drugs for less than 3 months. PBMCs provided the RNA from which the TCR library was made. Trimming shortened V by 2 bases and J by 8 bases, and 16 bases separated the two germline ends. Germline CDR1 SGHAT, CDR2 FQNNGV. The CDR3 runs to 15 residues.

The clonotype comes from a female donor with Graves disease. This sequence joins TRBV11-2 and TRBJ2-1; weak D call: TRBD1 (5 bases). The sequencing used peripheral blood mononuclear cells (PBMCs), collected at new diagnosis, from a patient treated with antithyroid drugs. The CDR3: CASSLFWGLHDEQFF. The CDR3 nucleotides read TGTGCCAGCAGCTTATTTTGGGGCCTCCATGATGAGCAGTTCTTC. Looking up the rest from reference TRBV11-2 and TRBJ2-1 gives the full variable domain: EAGVAQSPRYKIIEKRQSVAFWCNPISGHATLYWYQQILGQGPKLLIQFQNNGVVDDSQLPKDRFSAERLKGVDSTLKIQPAKLEDSAVYLCASSLFWGLHDEQFFGPGTRLTVL.